This T cell receptor (beta chain) was recovered during a study of blood T cell repertoires in COVID-19. Profiled with immunoSEQ multiplex PCR; TCRdb holds only in-frame clones, not every one. The sample gives 150,000 to 200,000 clones, about 86% of which show up once; around 25% is in the top ten. Trimming took 3 bases from V and 4 from J, leaving 10 bases between them. Germline V gives CDR1 SGHNT, CDR2 YYREEE (reference sequence). The CDR3 consists of 13 residues. Self-reported history from a screening survey and questionnaire set each donor's cohort. The TCR originated in a woman aged 35 to 49 in a cohort exposed to, infected with or recovered from COVID-19 (not recorded which). V gene TRBV5-4 combines with J gene TRBJ1-1; TRBD1 is a possible D gene (5 bases). The sequenced sample was PBMCs or T cells enriched from blood (not recorded which). The CDR3: CASSSQGITEAFF. CDR3 DNA: TGTGCCAGCAGCTCGCAGGGTATCACTGAAGCTTTCTTT.